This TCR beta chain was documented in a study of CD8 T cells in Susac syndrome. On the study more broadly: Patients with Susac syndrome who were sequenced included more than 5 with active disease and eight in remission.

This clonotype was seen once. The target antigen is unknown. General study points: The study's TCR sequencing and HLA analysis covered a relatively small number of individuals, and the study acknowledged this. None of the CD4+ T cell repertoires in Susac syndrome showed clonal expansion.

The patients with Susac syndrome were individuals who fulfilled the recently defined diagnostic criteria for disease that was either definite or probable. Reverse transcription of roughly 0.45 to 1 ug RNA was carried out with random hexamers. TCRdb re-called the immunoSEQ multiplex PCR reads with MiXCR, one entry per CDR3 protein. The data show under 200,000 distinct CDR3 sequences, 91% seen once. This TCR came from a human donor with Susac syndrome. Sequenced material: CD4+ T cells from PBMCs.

CDR3 nucleotide sequence: TGTGCCAGCAGCGTAGCCGTTGGGAGTTCTGGCTACACCTTC. This gives the protein CASSVAVGSSGYTF. This chain connects TRBV9 to TRBJ1-2; D is undetermined. The length of the CDR3 is 14 residues. The germline V gene has CDR1 SGDLS and CDR2 YYNGEE. V was shortened by 0 bases and J by 7 bases, with 13 bases between the two germline ends.